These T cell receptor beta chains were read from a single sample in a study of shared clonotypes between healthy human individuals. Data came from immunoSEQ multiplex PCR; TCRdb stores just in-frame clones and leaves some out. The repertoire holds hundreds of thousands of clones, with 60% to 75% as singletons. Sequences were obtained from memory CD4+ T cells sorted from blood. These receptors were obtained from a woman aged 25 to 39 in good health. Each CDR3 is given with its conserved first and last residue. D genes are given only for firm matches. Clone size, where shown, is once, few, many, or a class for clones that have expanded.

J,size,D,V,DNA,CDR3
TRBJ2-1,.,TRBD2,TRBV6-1,TGTGCCAGCAGTGAAGGTAGCGGGCCCCCCGGTGAGCAGTTCTTC,CASSEGSGPPGEQFF
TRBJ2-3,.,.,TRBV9,TGTGCCAGCAGCGTGGGCTACACAGATACGCAGTATTTT,CASSVGYTDTQYF
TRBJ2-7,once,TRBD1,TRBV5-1,TGCGCCAGCAGCATTCGGACAGGGGGCGAGCAGTACTTC,CASSIRTGGEQYF
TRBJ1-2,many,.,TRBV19,TGTGCCAGTAGTATAGAAGGGGCGCAGGGCTATGGCTACACCTTC,CASSIEGAQGYGYTF
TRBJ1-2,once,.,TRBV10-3,TGTGCCGTAACGCCAAGGGATGGGATTGGCTATGGCTACACCTTC,CAVTPRDGIGYGYTF
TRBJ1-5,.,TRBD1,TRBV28,TGTGCCAGCAGAACAACAGGGGGCAATCAGCCCCAGCATTTT,CASRTTGGNQPQHF
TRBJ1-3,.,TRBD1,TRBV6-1,TGTGCCAGCGGGGACAGGGGGTTTTCCATATATTTT,CASGDRGFSIYF
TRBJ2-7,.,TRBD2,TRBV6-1,TGTGCCAGCAGTGAAGCGGAGGGGGCGGGAGGGGACGAGCAGTACTTC,CASSEAEGAGGDEQYF
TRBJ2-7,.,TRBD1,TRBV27,TGTGCCAGCAGGGACAGGGGCCAAACTCCTGACGAGCAGTACTTC,CASRDRGQTPDEQYF
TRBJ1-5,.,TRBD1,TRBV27,TGTGCCAGCAGTGTAAGCCCCAGGGGGAATCAGCCCCAGCATTTT,CASSVSPRGNQPQHF
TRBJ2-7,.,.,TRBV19,TGTGCCAGTCGGCAGGGAGGCGAGCAGTACTTC,CASRQGGEQYF
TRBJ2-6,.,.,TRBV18,TGTGCCAGCTCACCACCGGGGGCAGGAACCTCTGGGGCCAACGTCCTGACTTTC,CASSPPGAGTSGANVLTF
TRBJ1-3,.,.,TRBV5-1,TGCGCCAGCAGCTTGGACCCGGGGTCTGGAAACACCATATATTTT,CASSLDPGSGNTIYF
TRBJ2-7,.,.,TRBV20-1,TGCAGTGCTGAACCGACCTACGAGCAGTACTTC,CSAEPTYEQYF
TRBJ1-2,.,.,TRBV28,TGTGCCAGCCGGCCGGGACCGCTTAACTATGGCTACACCTTC,CASRPGPLNYGYTF
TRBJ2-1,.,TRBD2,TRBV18,TGTGCCAGCTCACCGGGACCGGGAGGGTTCTTC,CASSPGPGGFF
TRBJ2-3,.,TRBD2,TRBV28,TGTGCCAGCAGTTTAATAAGCGGGAGTTGGACAGATACGCAGTATTTT,CASSLISGSWTDTQYF
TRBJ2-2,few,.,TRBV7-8,TGTGCCAGCAGCTTAGTACCCAGAAAGATCGACTCCGGGGAGCTGTTTTTT,CASSLVPRKIDSGELFF
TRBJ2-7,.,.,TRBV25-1,TGTGCCAGCAGTGGAGGGGAGGATTCCTCCTACGAGCAGTACTTC,CASSGGEDSSYEQYF
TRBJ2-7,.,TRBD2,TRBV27,TGTGCCAGCAGCCGGGAGGGGTTTCCCTCCTACGAGCAGTACTTC,CASSREGFPSYEQYF
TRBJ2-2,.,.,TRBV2,TGTGCCAGCAGTGAAATTTCGGGTTTTGCCGAGAACACCGGGGAGCTGTTTTTT,CASSEISGFAENTGELFF
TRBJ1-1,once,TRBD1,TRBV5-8,TGTGCCAGCAGCTCCAGGGGGTTTCGGACTGAAGCTTTCTTT,CASSSRGFRTEAFF
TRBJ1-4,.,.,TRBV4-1,TGCGCCAGCAGCCAACCGATCAGAGGGACTACTAATGAAAAACTGTTTTTT,CASSQPIRGTTNEKLFF
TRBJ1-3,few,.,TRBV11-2,TGTGCCAGCAGCTTAGATCCCGGGATTGGAAACACCATATATTTT,CASSLDPGIGNTIYF
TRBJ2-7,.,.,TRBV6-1,TGTGCCAGCAGTCAACAGCCCTCCTACGAGCAGTACTTC,CASSQQPSYEQYF
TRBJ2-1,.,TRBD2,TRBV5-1,TGCGCCAGCAGCTTGGGTGGGACTAGCGGTTACAATGAGCAGTTCTTC,CASSLGGTSGYNEQFF
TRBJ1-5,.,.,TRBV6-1,TGTGCCAGCAGTGAGTACGGTAGCAATCAGCCCCAGCATTTT,CASSEYGSNQPQHF
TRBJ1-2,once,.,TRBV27,TGTGCCAGCAGTCCCCGCCAGGGCAACTATGGCTACACCTTC,CASSPRQGNYGYTF
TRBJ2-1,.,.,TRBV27,TGTGCCAGCAGTTTATTGTCCGGAGCCTCCTACAATGAGCAGTTCTTC,CASSLLSGASYNEQFF